This T cell receptor beta chain came from a study of shared clonotypes between healthy human individuals. Turning to this clone: The antigen is unknown.

Study-wide findings and caveats: What naive subsets generally showed was a larger estimated richness than memory subsets showed.

Execution of the assay was at deep level. The input for sorted-subset replicate PCRs was 200 ng DNA, 25,000 to 30,000 T cell genomes. In the original processing: Without quality scores, immunoSEQ junctional reads could not be filtered like full-length reads. Using immunoSEQ multiplex PCR, the repertoire was profiled, and TCRdb retains in-frame clones only, with some absent. Clone size and V and J calls were adopted from that table, with D and trimming inferred from the DNA. The sample has some 300,000 clones, about 70% seen once. The receptor was isolated from a man aged 25 to 40 in good health. Sequenced input: memory CD4+ T cells sorted from blood. Subset described: CD45RA-negative fraction.

The CDR3 protein is CASSLSAWDVYNEQFF. Written as DNA, the CDR3 is TGTGCCAGCAGTTTATCGGCGTGGGACGTCTACAATGAGCAGTTCTTC. The V and J genes are TRBV27 and TRBJ2-1; tentatively, D is TRBD1 or TRBD2 (5 bases each). The CDR3 length is 16 residues. Trimming took 0 bases from V and 3 from J, leaving 12 bases between them. Germline CDR1 reads MNHEY; CDR2 reads SMNVEV (reference sequence).